The source of this TCR beta chain is a study of cytomegalovirus exposure and HLA in healthy donors. Points from the study as a whole: Prior analysis indicated that the majority of TCR beta V segments exhibited productivity approximately 87% or approximately 30% of the time.

To note about this clone: Its antigen is unidentified. Relative to the germline gene, one junction end is altered; a read error may explain this.

It was with 60 Vbeta and 13 Jbeta primers that the PCR ran. Sequencing used immunoSEQ multiplex PCR; TCRdb keeps in-frame clones, though not all of them. The data contain tens of thousands of clones, 10% of them singletons. The sequence came from a man aged 60-69 years in good health and CMV-seropositive. Sequenced: PBMCs.

For the CDR3, the DNA is TGTGCTAGCAGTTCCCCGGGACAGCATCAAGAGACCCAGTACTTC. Encoded protein: CASSSPGQHQETQYF. This chain links TRBV7-7 with TRBJ2-5, with 7 positions matching TRBD1. The CDR3 consists of 15 residues. Germline loops: CDR1 SSHAT, CDR2 FNYEAQ (reference sequence).